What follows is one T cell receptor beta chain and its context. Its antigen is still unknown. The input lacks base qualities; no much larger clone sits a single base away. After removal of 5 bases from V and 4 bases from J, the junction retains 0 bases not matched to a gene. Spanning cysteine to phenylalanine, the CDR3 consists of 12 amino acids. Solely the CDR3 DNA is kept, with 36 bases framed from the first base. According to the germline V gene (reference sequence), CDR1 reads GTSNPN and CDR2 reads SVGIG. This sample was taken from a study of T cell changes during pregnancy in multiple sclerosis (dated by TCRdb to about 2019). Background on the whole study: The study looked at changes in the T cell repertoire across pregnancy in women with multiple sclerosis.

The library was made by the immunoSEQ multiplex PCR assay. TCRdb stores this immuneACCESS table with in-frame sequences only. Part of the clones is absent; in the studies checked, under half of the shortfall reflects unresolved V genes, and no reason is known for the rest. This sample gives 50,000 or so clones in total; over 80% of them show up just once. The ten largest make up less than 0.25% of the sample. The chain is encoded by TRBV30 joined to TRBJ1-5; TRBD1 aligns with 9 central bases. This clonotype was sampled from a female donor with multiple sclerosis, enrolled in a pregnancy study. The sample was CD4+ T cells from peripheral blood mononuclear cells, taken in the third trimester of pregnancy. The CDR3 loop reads CAWGQGNQPQHF. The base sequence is TGTGCCTGGGGACAGGGGAATCAGCCCCAGCATTTT. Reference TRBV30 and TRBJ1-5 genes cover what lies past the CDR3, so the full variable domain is SQTIHQWPATLVQPVGSPLSLECTVEGTSNPNLYWYRQAAGRGLQLLFYSVGIGQISSEVPQNLSASRPQDRQFILSSKKLLLSDSGFYLCAWGQGNQPQHFGDGTRLSIL.